This T cell receptor (beta chain) came from a study of shared clonotypes between healthy human individuals. Regarding the study as a whole: Clonotype sharing among the donors was expected to vary with sequencing depth.

Sequencing was performed with immunoSEQ multiplex PCR; in TCRdb, only in-frame clones are kept and a portion is missing. The table lists 500,000 to 650,000 clones, around three quarters of them singletons. Each donor was a Caucasian adult residing in Nashville, Tennessee. For genomic DNA, unsorted samples relied on approximately 100 million PBMCs. V shed 4 bases and J shed 9 bases, with 13 bases lying between them. The germline CDR1 and CDR2 sequences are MGHRA and YSYEKL. The CDR3 has 13 residues. A few counts support this clone. The antigen remains unidentified. The chain carries TRBV4-1 and TRBJ2-1; D gene ambiguous. The sequenced sample consisted of PBMCs. The TCR was taken from a woman aged 40-49 years in good health. Some clones in this sample may be carry-over from other donors' samples. CDR3 amino acids: CASSRDFQLEQFF. The CDR3 bases are TGCGCCAGCAGCCGCGATTTCCAGCTTGAGCAGTTCTTC.